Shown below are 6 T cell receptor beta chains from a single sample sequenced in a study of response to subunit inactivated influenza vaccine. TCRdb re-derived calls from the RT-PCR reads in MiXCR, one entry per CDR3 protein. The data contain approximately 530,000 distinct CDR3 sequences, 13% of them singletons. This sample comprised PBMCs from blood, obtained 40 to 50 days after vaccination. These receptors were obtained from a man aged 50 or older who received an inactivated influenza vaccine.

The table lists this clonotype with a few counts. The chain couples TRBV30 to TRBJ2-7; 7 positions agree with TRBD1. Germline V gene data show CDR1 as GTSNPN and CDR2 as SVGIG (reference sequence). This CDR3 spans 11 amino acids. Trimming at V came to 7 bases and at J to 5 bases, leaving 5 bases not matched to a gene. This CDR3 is CAYEGGDEQYF. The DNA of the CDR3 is TGTGCCTATGAAGGGGGCGACGAGCAGTACTTC.

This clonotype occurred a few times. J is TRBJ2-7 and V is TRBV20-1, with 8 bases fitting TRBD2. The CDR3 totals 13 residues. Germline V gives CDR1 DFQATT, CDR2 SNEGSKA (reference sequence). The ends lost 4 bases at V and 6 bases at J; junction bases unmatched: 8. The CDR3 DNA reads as TGCAGTGCTACCGGGACTAGATACCCCGAGCAGTACTTC. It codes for CSATGTRYPEQYF.

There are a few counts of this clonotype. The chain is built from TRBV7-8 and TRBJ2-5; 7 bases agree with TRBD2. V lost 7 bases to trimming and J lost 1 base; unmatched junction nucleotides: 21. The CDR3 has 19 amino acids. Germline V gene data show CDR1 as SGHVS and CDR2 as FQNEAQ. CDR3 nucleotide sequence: TGTGCCAGCATCCGCAACCTTCTGACTAGCAGACCACCCCAAGAGACCCAGTACTTC. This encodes CASIRNLLTSRPPQETQYF.

CDR3 nucleotide sequence: TGCACCACCCGGTGGGGGGAAAGCACAGATACGCAGTATTTT. It specifies CTTRWGESTDTQYF. V gene TRBV29-1 combines with J gene TRBJ2-3; D may be TRBD2 (6 bases). Germline V CDR1 and CDR2: SQVTM, ANQGSEA. The CDR3 spans 14 residues.

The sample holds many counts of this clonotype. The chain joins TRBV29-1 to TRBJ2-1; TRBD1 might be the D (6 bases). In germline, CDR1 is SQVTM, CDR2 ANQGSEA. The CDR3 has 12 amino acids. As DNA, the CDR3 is TGCAGTGGTTCCGGACAGAACAATGAGCAGTTCTTC. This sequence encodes CSGSGQNNEQFF.

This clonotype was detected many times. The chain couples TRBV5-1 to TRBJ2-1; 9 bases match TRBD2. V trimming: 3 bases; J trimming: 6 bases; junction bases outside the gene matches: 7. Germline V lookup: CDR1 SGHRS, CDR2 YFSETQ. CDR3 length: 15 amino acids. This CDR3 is CASSSAGGALNEQFF. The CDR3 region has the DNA TGCGCCAGCAGCTCTGCGGGGGGGGCCCTCAATGAGCAGTTCTTC.